This T cell receptor (beta chain) is drawn from a study of spatial heterogeneity in lung cancer. The V end lost 8 bases, the J end lost 6 bases, and 12 bases lay between the germline ends. CDR3 length: 12 amino acids. This clonotype showed up many times. Specified time point: sample taken at primary tumor resection. Every TCR cDNA molecule bore a unique molecular identifier. TCRdb reprocessed the 5' RACE reads with MiXCR, giving one entry per CDR3 protein. The data contain about 48,000 distinct CDR3 sequences, about 5.8% of them singletons. The rearrangement joins TRBV12-3 or TRBV12-4 to TRBJ2-3, with D perhaps TRBD2 (5 bases). The sequencing used PBMCs, collected at surgery. The receptor was isolated from a male donor with early-stage non-small cell lung cancer. The CDR3 spells CASAAGPDTQYF. The CDR3 region has the DNA TGTGCCAGCGCCGCGGGTCCTGATACGCAGTATTTT.